Given below is one TCR beta chain in context. This sample was taken from a study of blood T cell repertoires in COVID-19. Study information: Sites across the United States, Italy and Spain contributed samples from acute and convalescent COVID-19. In each case, the material was cDNA or gDNA derived from T cells, B-cell-depleted T cells, or PBMCs.

The germline V gene encodes CDR1 MNHEY and CDR2 SVGAGI. Trimming removed 4 bases from V and 2 bases from J, with 9 bases in between. The CDR3 is made up of 14 amino acids. In the original workflow: Nucleated cell number was recorded as an estimate derived from reference gene primer amplification. The assay was immunoSEQ multiplex PCR, and TCRdb's table has in-frame clones only and misses some. V and J calls and clone size come straight from that table; D and trimming were deduced from the DNA. The sample includes fewer than 250,000 clones, approximately 86% of them seen just once. The sample consisted of peripheral blood. The chain links TRBV6-5 to TRBJ1-5; D is possibly TRBD1 (6 bases). The receptor was isolated from a man aged 25 to 45 with acute or convalescent COVID-19. The CDR3 spells CASSSDSRNQPQHF. The CDR3 nucleotides are TGTGCCAGCAGTTCGGACAGTCGCAATCAGCCCCAGCATTTT.